These 4 T cell receptor beta chains came from one sample sequenced in a study of Tregs in tolerant kidney transplant recipients. Profiling relied on immunoSEQ multiplex PCR, and the TCRdb table lists in-frame clones only, not all of them. This table has 46,000 or so clones, about 90% appearing once. Sample: Tregs from blood. These receptors were collected from a human donor in good health.

The chain recombines TRBV27 with TRBJ2-1; no definite D call. This CDR3 is 14 amino acids long. Germline-derived CDR1 and CDR2 are MNHEY and SMNVEV (reference sequence). Trimming took off 6 bases at V and 10 bases at J, with 19 bases between the two ends. The CDR3 spells CASSPEPILGEQFF. CDR3 coding DNA: TGTGCCAGCAGCCCAGAGCCCATTTTGGGGGAGCAGTTCTTC.

This clone was seen a few times. This sequence joins TRBV5-1 and TRBJ1-4; weak D call: TRBD1 (5 bases). The V end was cut by 4 bases, the J end by 8 bases, with 15 bases between. The CDR3 extends over 14 amino acids. CDR1 and CDR2 (germline): SGHRS, YFSETQ. The CDR3 region has the DNA TGCGCCAGCAGCCTGGATGCAGGGTTCGAAAAACTGTTTTTT. It encodes CASSLDAGFEKLFF.

This sequence joins TRBV5-6 and TRBJ2-6, with 8 bases that match TRBD1. The junction had 12 bases not matched to a gene; V was cut back by 2 bases and J by 2 bases. CDR3 length: 19 residues. Germline V gives CDR1 SGHDT, CDR2 YYEEEE. DNA of the CDR3: TGTGCCAGCAGCTTAAGACAGGGGCGTACCCCGGCTGGGGCCAACGTCCTGACTTTC. The encoded protein is CASSLRQGRTPAGANVLTF.

V gene TRBV6-5 combines with J gene TRBJ1-5, with 10 bases lining up with TRBD1. Germline CDR1 MNHEY, CDR2 SVGAGI. The CDR3 is 14 amino acids. Germline trimming cut 5 bases from V and 7 bases from J; bases unmatched to any gene: 5. The CDR3 protein is CASSDRGLGQPQHF. In nucleotides, the CDR3 is TGTGCCAGCAGTGACAGGGGGCTAGGCCAGCCCCAGCATTTT.